Below, 15 T cell receptor beta chains from the same sample are listed, as sequenced in a study of blood T cell repertoires in COVID-19. The protocol was immunoSEQ multiplex PCR, while the TCRdb copy is restricted to in-frame clones and leaves out a portion. The sample consists of about 180,000 clones, roughly four fifths of them appearing once. Specimen: peripheral blood. The receptors shown here come from a human donor in a cohort sampled during active COVID-19.

This clone was recorded only once. The J gene is TRBJ2-5, the V gene TRBV9, with TRBD2 identical over 10 bases. CDR1 and CDR2 from the germline V gene are SGDLS and YYNGEE. The junction had 9 bases not matched to a gene; V was cut back by 5 bases and J by 5 bases. The CDR3 runs 15 residues. The CDR3 spells CASRRSGGARETQYF. In DNA, the CDR3 is TGTGCCAGCAGAAGAAGCGGGGGGGCTAGGGAGACCCAGTACTTC.

The chain carries TRBV2 and TRBJ2-2, with a tentative D call TRBD2 (7 bases). Trimming removed 2 bases from V and 7 bases from J, with 14 bases in between. Germline values: CDR1 SNHLY, CDR2 FYNNEI. The CDR3 sequence is 15 residues long. The CDR3 is CASSEMRGPLGELFF. CDR3 bases: TGTGCCAGCAGTGAAATGCGGGGGCCACTCGGGGAGCTGTTTTTT.

This chain connects TRBV6-1 to TRBJ1-2; D not resolved. CDR1 and CDR2 from the germline V gene are MNHNS and SASEGT. V was trimmed by 2 bases and J by 0 bases, leaving 16 bases between them. This CDR3 is 17 amino acids long. CDR3 sequence: CASSESLAGQTNYGYTF. DNA of the CDR3: TGTGCCAGCAGTGAATCCCTCGCTGGGCAGACTAACTATGGCTACACCTTC.

Notes on this clone: Other nucleotide sequences from this sample produce the same CDR3. The chain is built from TRBV5-1 and TRBJ1-2; 10 bases agree with TRBD1. Germline loops: CDR1 SGHRS, CDR2 YFSETQ. V lost 3 bases and J lost 2; bases outside the gene matches: 1. The CDR3 is made up of 14 amino acids. As DNA, the CDR3 is TGCGCCAGCAGCTCGACAGGGGGCAACTATGGCTACACCTTC. This translates into CASSSTGGNYGYTF.

The V call is TRBV4-2, the J call TRBJ2-3, with TRBD1 matching over 9 bases. This CDR3 comprises 19 residues. Germline-derived CDR1 and CDR2 are LGHNA and YNFKEQ. The V and J ends lost 2 bases and 3 bases, in that order; junction bases with no gene match: 15. Here the CDR3 DNA reads TGTGCCAGCAGCCAACCTCAACTTTCCGGGACAGGGTGGACAGATACGCAGTATTTT. It translates to CASSQPQLSGTGWTDTQYF.

The chain carries TRBV5-4 and TRBJ1-6; possibly TRBD1 for D (6 bases). Germline CDR1 reads SGHNT; CDR2 reads YYREEE (reference sequence). V dropped 4 bases and J dropped 0 bases, with 8 bases sitting between them. The CDR3 loop spans 15 amino acids. CDR3 DNA sequence: TGTGCCAGCAGCCGGACAGACTCCTATAATTCACCCCTCCACTTT. Amino acid sequence: CASSRTDSYNSPLHF.

This clone came up once. The chain has TRBV7-6 and TRBJ1-6; D not certain. Germline loops: CDR1 SGHVS, CDR2 FNYEAQ. The CDR3 is made up of 14 amino acids. V shed 4 bases and J shed 0 bases, with 4 bases lying between them. The CDR3 DNA reads TGTGCCAGCAGCTCGAGCTCCTATAATTCACCCCTCCACTTT. It translates to CASSSSSYNSPLHF.

This chain uses TRBV2 with TRBJ2-7; possible D gene TRBD1, 5 bases. Germline V gene lookup returns CDR1 SNHLY and CDR2 FYNNEI. Trimming removed 7 bases at V and 3 bases at J, with 16 bases between. This CDR3 spans 14 amino acids. The CDR3 DNA sequence: TGTGCCAGCACGAGCGACAGCCTAGGCTACGAGCAGTACTTC. This gives the protein CASTSDSLGYEQYF. The full variable domain, its missing parts supplied by reference TRBV2 and TRBJ2-7, is EPEVTQTPSHQVTQMGQEVILRCVPISNHLYFYWYRQILGQKVEFLVSFYNNEISEKSEIFDDQFSVERPDGSNFTLKIRSTKLEDSAMYFCASTSDSLGYEQYFGPGTRLTVT.

This chain uses TRBV11-2 with TRBJ1-3, with D maybe TRBD1 (5 bases). Trimming removed 4 bases from V and 2 bases from J, with 12 bases in between. There are 15 residues in the CDR3. Germline V gene sequence: CDR1 SGHAT, CDR2 FQNNGV. CDR3 nucleotide sequence: TGTGCCAGCAGCTCGGGCGGGGGTCCTGGAAACACCATATATTTT. It specifies CASSSGGGPGNTIYF.

This CDR3 reads CASSVGGSNQPQHF. The CDR3 region has the DNA TGTGCCAGCAGCGTAGGAGGTAGCAATCAGCCCCAGCATTTT. The V and J genes are TRBV9 and TRBJ1-5; D is undetermined. Germline V CDR1 and CDR2: SGDLS, YYNGEE. CDR3 length equals 14 residues. Trimming cost V 0 bases and J 0 bases, with 4 bases left between them.

The chain combines TRBV5-1 with TRBJ1-3; TRBD1 agrees at 11 bases. The CDR3 spans 18 residues. Germline CDR1 reads SGHRS; CDR2 reads YFSETQ. V dropped 0 bases and J dropped 1; count of bases not matched to a gene: 6. For the CDR3, the DNA is TGCGCCAGCAGCTTGGTCCTAGGGACAGGGGGATCTGGAAACACCATATATTTT. It encodes CASSLVLGTGGSGNTIYF.

This chain joins TRBV2 and TRBJ1-4, with unresolved D. This CDR3 contains 14 residues. V lost 5 bases to trimming and J lost 0 bases, with 7 bases between them. Germline V gene lookup returns CDR1 SNHLY and CDR2 FYNNEI. DNA of the CDR3: TGTGCCAGCAGTTCAATTGCAACTAATGAAAAACTGTTTTTT. As protein: CASSSIATNEKLFF.

The rearrangement uses TRBV21-1 and TRBJ1-2; no DNA check was done on the table's D call, TRBD1. TRBV21-1 is a pseudogene locus. CDR3 length: 18 residues. CDR3 residues: CASSNKMKDRAGNYGYTF. In nucleotides, the CDR3 is TGTGCCAGCAGCAACAAGATGAAGGACAGGGCCGGCAACTATGGCTACACCTTC.

The rearrangement joins TRBV9 to TRBJ2-3; TRBD1 agrees at 8 bases. Per germline, CDR1 SGDLS and CDR2 YYNGEE. The CDR3 covers 21 residues. V lost 4 bases, J lost 0 bases, and 22 bases stayed unmatched. The CDR3 reads CASSLGPGDRKSSLSTDTQYF. The CDR3 DNA sequence: TGTGCCAGCAGCCTTGGACCGGGGGACAGGAAATCGTCTCTTAGCACAGATACGCAGTATTTT.

V and J are TRBV30 and TRBJ2-3; 7 bases map to TRBD1. This CDR3 contains 14 residues. Germline V gives CDR1 GTSNPN, CDR2 SVGIG (reference sequence). Germline trimming cut 2 bases from V and 3 bases from J; bases unmatched to any gene: 5. The CDR3 protein is CAWSPGQETDTQYF. The CDR3 DNA sequence: TGTGCCTGGAGTCCCGGACAGGAGACAGATACGCAGTATTTT.